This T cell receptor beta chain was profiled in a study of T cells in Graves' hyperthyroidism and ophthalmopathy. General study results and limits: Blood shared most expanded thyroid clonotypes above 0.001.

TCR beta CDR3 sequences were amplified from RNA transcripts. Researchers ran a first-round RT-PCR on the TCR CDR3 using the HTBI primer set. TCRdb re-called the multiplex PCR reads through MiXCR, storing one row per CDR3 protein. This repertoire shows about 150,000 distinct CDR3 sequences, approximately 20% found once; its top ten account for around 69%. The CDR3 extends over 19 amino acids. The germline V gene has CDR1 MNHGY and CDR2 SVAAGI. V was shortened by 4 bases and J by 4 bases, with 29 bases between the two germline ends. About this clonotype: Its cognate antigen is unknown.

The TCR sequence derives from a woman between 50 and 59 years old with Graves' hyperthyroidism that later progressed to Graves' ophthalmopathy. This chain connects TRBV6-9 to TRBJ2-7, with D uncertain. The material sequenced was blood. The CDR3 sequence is CASSSAQRRLVPIAYEQYF. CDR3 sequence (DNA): TGTGCCAGCAGTTCGGCCCAAAGAAGACTGGTACCAATCGCTTACGAGCAGTACTTC.